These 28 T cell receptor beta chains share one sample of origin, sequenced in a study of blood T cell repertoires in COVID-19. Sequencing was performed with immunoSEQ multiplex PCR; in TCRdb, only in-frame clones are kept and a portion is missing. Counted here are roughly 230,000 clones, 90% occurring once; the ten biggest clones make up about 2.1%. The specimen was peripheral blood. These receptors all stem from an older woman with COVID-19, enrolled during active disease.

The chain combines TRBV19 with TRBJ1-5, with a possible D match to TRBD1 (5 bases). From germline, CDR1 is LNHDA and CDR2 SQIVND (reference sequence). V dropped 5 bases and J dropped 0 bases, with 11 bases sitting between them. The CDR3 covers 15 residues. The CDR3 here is CASSRQPFSNQPQHF. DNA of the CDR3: TGTGCCAGTAGTCGACAGCCTTTTAGCAATCAGCCCCAGCATTTT. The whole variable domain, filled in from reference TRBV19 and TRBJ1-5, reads DGGITQSPKYLFRKEGQNVTLSCEQNLNHDAMYWYRQDPGQGLRLIYYSQIVNDFQKGDIAEGYSVSREKKESFPLTVTSAQKNPTAFYLCASSRQPFSNQPQHFGDGTRLSIL.

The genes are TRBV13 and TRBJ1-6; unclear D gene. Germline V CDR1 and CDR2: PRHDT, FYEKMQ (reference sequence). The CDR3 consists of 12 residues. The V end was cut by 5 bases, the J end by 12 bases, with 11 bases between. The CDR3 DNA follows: TGTGCCAGCAGCCTACAGCGGGGACCCCTCCACTTT. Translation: CASSLQRGPLHF.

This CDR3 is CASSPTGVGQYF. In DNA, the CDR3 is TGTGCCAGCAGTCCAACAGGGGTCGGGCAGTACTTC. This chain joins TRBV11-2 and TRBJ2-7; 7 positions agree with TRBD1. The CDR3 spans 12 residues. Trimming at V came to 6 bases and at J to 9 bases, leaving 8 bases not matched to a gene. CDR1 is SGHAT, CDR2 FQNNGV, per germline.

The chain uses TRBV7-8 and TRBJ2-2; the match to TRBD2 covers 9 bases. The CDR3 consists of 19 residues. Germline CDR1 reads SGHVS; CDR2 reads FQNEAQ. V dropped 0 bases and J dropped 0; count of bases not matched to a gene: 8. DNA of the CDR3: TGTGCCAGCAGCTTAGCTCGCCGGGCTAGCGGGGCGAACACCGGGGAGCTGTTTTTT. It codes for CASSLARRASGANTGELFF.

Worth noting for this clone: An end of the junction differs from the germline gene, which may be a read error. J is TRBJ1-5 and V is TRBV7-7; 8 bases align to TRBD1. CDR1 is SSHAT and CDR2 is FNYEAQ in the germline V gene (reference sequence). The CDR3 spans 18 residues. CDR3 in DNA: TGTGCTAGCAGCTTAACCCAAGGACAGGGAATCTTCAATCAGCCCCAGCATTTT. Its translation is CASSLTQGQGIFNQPQHF.

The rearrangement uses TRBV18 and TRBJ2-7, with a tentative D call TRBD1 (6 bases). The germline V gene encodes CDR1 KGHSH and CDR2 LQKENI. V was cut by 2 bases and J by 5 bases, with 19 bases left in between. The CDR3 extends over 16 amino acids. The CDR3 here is CASSPSISGDVDEQYF. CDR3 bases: TGTGCCAGCTCACCATCGATCTCAGGGGATGTCGACGAGCAGTACTTC. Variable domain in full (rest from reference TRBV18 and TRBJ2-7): NAGVMQNPRHLVRRRGQEARLRCSPMKGHSHVYWYRQLPEEGLKFMVYLQKENIIDESGMPKERFSAEFPKEGPSILRIQQVVRGDSAAYFCASSPSISGDVDEQYFGPGTRLTVT.

In DNA form, the CDR3 reads TGTGCCAGCAGCCAAGATGCAACCCGGGGCTACAATGAGCAGTTCTTC. Its protein is CASSQDATRGYNEQFF. The rearrangement joins TRBV4-2 to TRBJ2-1, with D maybe TRBD2 (5 bases). This CDR3 has 16 amino acids. The germline CDR1 and CDR2 sequences are LGHNA and YNFKEQ. Trimming left V 0 bases short and J 3 bases short, with 12 bases between.

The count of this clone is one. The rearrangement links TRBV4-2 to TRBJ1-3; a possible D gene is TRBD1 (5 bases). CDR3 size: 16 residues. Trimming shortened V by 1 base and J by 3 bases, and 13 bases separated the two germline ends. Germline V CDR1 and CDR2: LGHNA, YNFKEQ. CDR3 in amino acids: CASSQGSGGNGNTIYF. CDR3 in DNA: TGTGCCAGCAGCCAAGGATCGGGGGGAAATGGAAACACCATATATTTT.

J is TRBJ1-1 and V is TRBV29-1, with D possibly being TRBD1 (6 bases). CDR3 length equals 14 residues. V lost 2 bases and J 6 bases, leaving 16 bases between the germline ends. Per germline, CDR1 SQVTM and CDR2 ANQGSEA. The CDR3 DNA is TGCAGCGTTGAATTTCCAGGGGTGGCGTCTGAAGCTTTCTTT. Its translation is CSVEFPGVASEAFF. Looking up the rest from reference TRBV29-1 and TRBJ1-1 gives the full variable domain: SAVISQKPSRDICQRGTSLTIQCQVDSQVTMMFWYRQQPGQSLTLIATANQGSEATYESGFVIDKFPISRPNLTFSTLTVSNMSPEDSSIYLCSVEFPGVASEAFFGQGTRLTVV.

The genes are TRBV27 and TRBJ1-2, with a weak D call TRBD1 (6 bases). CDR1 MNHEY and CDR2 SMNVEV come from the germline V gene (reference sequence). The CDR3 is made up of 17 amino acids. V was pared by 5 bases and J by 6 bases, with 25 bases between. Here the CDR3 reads CASSGYGRGRGRNGYTF. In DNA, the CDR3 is TGTGCCAGCAGTGGATACGGCCGCGGCAGGGGTAGAAATGGCTACACCTTC.

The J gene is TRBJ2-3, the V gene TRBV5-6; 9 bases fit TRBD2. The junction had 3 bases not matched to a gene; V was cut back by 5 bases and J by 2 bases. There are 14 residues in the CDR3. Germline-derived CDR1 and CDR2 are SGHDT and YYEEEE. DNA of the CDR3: TGTGCCAGCAGTGGACTAGCGAACACAGATACGCAGTATTTT. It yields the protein CASSGLANTDTQYF.

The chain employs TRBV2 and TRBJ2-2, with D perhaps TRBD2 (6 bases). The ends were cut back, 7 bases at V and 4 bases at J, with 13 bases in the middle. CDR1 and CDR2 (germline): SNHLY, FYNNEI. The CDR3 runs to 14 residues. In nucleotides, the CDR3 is TGTGCCAGCACTGGGAGGCAGCCCACCGGGGAGCTGTTTTTT. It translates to CASTGRQPTGELFF.

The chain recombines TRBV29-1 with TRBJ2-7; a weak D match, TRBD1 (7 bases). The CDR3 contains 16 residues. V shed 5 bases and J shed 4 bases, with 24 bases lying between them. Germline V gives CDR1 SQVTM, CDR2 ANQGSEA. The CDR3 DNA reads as TGCAGCGTTCCCCTTGCGGGGCGACAGGGTCAGTACGAGCAGTACTTC. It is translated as CSVPLAGRQGQYEQYF.

In nucleotides, the CDR3 is TGTGCCAGCAGCATCGGACAGGGGTCTAGCACAGATACGCAGTATTTT. Translation gives CASSIGQGSSTDTQYF. The rearrangement links TRBV5-6 to TRBJ2-3, with 9 bases that match TRBD1. This CDR3 is 16 amino acids long. Germline CDR1 is SGHDT and CDR2 is YYEEEE. The J segment lost 0 bases and the V segment lost 4 bases, leaving 6 bases of the junction unmatched.

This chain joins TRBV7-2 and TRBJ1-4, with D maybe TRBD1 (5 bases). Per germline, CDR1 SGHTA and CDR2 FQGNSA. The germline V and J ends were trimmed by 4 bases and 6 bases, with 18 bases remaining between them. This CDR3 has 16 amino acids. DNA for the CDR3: TGTGCCAGCAGCTCCGGTGGTAGGGGTTACGATGAAAAACTGTTTTTT. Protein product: CASSSGGRGYDEKLFF.

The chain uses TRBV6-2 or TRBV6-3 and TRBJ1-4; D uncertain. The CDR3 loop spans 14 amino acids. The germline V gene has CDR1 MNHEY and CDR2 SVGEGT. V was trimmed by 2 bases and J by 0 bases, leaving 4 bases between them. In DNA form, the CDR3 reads TGTGCCAGCAGTTACAGAGCAACTAATGAAAAACTGTTTTTT. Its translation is CASSYRATNEKLFF.

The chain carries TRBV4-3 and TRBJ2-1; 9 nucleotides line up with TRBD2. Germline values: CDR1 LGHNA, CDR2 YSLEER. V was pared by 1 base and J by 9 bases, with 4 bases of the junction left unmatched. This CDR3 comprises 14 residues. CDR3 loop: CASSQGDSGGEQFF. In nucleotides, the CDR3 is TGCGCCAGCAGCCAAGGGGATAGCGGGGGTGAGCAGTTCTTC.

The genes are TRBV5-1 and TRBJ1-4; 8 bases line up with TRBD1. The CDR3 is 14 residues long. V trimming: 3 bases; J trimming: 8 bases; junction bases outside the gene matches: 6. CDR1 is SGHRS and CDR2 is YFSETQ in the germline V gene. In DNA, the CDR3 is TGCGCCAGCAGCTGGACAGGGAGCGAGGAAAAACTGTTTTTT. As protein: CASSWTGSEEKLFF.

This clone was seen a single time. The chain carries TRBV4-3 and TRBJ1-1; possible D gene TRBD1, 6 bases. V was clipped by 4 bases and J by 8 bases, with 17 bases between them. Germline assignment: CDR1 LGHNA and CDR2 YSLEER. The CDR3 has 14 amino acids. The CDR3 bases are TGCGCCAGCAGCCGCACCCGCCGTGGGACAGAAGCTTTCTTT. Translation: CASSRTRRGTEAFF.

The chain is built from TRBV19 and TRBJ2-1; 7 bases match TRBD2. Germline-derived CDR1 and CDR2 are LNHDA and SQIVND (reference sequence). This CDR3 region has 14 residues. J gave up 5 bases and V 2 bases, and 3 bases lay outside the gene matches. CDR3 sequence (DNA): TGTGCCAGTAGTATAAACGGGGGGAACAATGAGCAGTTCTTC. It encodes CASSINGGNNEQFF.

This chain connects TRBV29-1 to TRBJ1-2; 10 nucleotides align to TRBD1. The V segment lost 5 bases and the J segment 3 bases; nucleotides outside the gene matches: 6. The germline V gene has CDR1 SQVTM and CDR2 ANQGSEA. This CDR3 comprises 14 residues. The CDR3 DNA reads TGCAGCGTTCCGGGACAGGGGAATGACTATGGCTACACCTTC. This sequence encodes CSVPGQGNDYGYTF. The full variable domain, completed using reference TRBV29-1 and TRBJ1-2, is SAVISQKPSRDICQRGTSLTIQCQVDSQVTMMFWYRQQPGQSLTLIATANQGSEATYESGFVIDKFPISRPNLTFSTLTVSNMSPEDSSIYLCSVPGQGNDYGYTFGSGTRLTVV.

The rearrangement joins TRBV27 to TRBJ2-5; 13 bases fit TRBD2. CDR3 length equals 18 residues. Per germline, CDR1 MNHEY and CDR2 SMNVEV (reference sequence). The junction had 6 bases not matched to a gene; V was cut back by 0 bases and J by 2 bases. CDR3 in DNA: TGTGCCAGCAGTTTATCGCGGACTAGCGGGGGCAAACAAGAGACCCAGTACTTC. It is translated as CASSLSRTSGGKQETQYF.

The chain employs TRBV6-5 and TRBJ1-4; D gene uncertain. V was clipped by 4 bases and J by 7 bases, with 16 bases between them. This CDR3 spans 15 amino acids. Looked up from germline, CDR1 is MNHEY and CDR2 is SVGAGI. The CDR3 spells CASSLTRGGGEKLFF. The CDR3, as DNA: TGTGCCAGCAGTTTAACCCGGGGAGGCGGTGAAAAACTGTTTTTT.

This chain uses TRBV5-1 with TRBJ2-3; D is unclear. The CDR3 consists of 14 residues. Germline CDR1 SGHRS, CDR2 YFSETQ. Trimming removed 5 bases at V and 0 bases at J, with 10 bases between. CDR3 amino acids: CASSRSTSTDTQYF. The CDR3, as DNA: TGCGCCAGCAGTCGCTCCACTAGCACAGATACGCAGTATTTT.

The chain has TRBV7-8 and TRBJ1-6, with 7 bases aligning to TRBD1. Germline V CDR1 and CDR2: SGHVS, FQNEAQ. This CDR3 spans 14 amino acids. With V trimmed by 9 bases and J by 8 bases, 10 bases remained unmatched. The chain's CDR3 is CASRTGRGYSPLHF. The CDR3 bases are TGTGCCAGTAGGACAGGCCGGGGGTATTCACCCCTCCACTTT.

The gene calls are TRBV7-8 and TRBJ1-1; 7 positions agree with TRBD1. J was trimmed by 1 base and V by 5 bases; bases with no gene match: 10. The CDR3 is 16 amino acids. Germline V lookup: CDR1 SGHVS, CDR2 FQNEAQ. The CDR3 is CASSQRADRQNTEAFF. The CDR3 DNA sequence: TGTGCCAGCAGCCAAAGGGCGGACAGGCAGAACACTGAAGCTTTCTTT. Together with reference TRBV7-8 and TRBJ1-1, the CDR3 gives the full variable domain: GAGVSQSPRYKVAKRGQDVALRCDPISGHVSLFWYQQALGQGPEFLTYFQNEAQLDKSGLPSDRFFAERPEGSVSTLKIQRTQQEDSAVYLCASSQRADRQNTEAFFGQGTRLTVV.

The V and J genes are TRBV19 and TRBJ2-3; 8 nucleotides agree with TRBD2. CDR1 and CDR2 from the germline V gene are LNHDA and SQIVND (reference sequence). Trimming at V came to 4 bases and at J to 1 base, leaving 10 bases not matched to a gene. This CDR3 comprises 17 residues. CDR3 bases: TGTGCCAGTAGTACTCTCCCAGGAGCGGGGGGCACAGATACGCAGTATTTT. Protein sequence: CASSTLPGAGGTDTQYF.

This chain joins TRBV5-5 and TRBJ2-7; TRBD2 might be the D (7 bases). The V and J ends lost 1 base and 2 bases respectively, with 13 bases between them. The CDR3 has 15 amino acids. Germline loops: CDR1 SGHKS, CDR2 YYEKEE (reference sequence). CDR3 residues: CASSLRWGGPYEQYF. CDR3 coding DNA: TGTGCCAGCAGCTTGCGGTGGGGGGGGCCCTACGAGCAGTACTTC.